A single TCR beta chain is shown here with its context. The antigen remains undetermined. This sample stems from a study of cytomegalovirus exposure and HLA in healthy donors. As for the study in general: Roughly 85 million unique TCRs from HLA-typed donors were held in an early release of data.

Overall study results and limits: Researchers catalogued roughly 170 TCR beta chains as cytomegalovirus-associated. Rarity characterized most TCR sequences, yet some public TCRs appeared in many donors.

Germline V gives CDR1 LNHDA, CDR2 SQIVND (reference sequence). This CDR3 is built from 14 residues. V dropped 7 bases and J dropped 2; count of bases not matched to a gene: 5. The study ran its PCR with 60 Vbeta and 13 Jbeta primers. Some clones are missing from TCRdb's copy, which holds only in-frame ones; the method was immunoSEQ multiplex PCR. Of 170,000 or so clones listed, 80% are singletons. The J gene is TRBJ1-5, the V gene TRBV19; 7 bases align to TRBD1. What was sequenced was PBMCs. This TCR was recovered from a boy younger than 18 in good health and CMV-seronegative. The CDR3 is CASKGQRGNQPQHF. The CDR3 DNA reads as TGTGCCAGTAAGGGACAGCGGGGCAATCAGCCCCAGCATTTT.